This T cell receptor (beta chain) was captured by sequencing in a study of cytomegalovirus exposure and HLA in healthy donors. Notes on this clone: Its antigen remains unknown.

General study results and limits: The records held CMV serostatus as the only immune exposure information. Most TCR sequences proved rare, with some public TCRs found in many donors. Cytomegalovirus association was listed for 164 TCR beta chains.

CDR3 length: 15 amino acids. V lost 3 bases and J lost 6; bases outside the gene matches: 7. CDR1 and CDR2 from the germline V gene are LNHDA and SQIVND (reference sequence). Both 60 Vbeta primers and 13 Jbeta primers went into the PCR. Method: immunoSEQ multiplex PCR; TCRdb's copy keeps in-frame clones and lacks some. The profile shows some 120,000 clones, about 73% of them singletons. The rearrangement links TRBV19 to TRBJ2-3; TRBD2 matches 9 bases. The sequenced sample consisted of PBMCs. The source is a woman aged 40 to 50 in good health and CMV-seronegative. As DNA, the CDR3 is TGTGCCAGTAGTATCCCCGGGACTAGCAAGGATACGCAGTATTTT. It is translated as CASSIPGTSKDTQYF.